The clone carrying this T cell receptor (beta chain) was detected only once. In the source study's methods: Amplification of reference gene primers provided the estimated nucleated cell counts. Sequencing was performed with immunoSEQ multiplex PCR; in TCRdb, only in-frame clones are kept and a portion is missing. The DNA gave D and trimming, while V, J and clone size come from that table. Here the sample spans roughly 80,000 clones, roughly three quarters being singletons. This entry belongs to a study of blood T cell repertoires in COVID-19. Study at large: T cells, B-cell-depleted T cells, or PBMCs provided the cDNA or gDNA that served as material.

Per germline, CDR1 MNHEY and CDR2 SMNVEV (reference sequence). The CDR3 contains 13 residues. The ends lost 6 bases at V and 8 bases at J; junction bases unmatched: 5. The specimen was peripheral blood. The clonotype was recovered from a man between 65 and 85 years old with active or convalescent COVID-19. The genes are TRBV27 and TRBJ2-1; 9 bases are a match to TRBD2. Written as DNA, the CDR3 is TGTGCCAGCAGACCGGGACTAGCACATGAGCAGTTCTTC. Translating gives CASRPGLAHEQFF.